This T cell receptor (beta chain) was retrieved from a study of Graves' ophthalmopathy and Graves' hyperthyroidism. General study results and limits: In predicting ophthalmopathy progression, the model reached 70% to 71% sensitivity and under 75% specificity.

About this clonotype itself: Its antigen is not identified.

PBMCs were isolated from a roughly 9.6 ml sample of fresh peripheral blood. Amplification of the TCR beta CDR3 regions used RNA transcripts (as template). HTBI-primed RT-PCR formed the first round, and a multiplex PCR formed the second. Using its own MiXCR run on the multiplex PCR reads, TCRdb lists one record per CDR3 protein. Of approximately 700,000 distinct CDR3 sequences listed, under 50% are singletons. J lost 4 bases, V lost 4 bases, and 7 bases had no gene match. The CDR3 has 15 residues. Germline values: CDR1 WSHSY, CDR2 SAAADI. The chain couples TRBV10-2 to TRBJ2-7, with 10 bases that match TRBD2. Sequencing was performed on peripheral blood. The clonotype was recovered from an adult man with Graves' ophthalmopathy. The CDR3 loop is CASSAGTSDPYEQYF. The CDR3 nucleotides are TGCGCCAGCAGTGCCGGGACTAGCGACCCGTACGAGCAGTACTTC.